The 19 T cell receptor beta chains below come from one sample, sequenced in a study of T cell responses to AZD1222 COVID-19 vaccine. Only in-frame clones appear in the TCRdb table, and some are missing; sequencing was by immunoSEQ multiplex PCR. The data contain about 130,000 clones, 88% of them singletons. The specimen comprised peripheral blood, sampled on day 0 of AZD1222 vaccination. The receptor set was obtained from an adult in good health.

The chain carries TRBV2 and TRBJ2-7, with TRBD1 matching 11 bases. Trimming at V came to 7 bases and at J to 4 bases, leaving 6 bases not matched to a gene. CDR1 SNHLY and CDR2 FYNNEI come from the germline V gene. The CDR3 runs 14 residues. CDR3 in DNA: TGTGCCAGCATGGGGACAGGGGGGGCGTACGAGCAGTACTTC. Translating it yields CASMGTGGAYEQYF.

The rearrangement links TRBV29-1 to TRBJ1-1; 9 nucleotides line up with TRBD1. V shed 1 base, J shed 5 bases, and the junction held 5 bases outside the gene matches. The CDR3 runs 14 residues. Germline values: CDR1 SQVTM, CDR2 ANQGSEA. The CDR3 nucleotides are TGCAGCGTTGAAGGGACAGGGGAGGATACTGAAGCTTTCTTT. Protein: CSVEGTGEDTEAFF.

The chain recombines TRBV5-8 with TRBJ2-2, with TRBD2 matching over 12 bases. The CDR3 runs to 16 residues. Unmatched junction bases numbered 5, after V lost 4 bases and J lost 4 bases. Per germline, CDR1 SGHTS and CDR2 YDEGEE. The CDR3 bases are TGTGCCAGCAGCAGACTAGCGGGAGCGGCCACCGGGGAGCTGTTTTTT. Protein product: CASSRLAGAATGELFF.

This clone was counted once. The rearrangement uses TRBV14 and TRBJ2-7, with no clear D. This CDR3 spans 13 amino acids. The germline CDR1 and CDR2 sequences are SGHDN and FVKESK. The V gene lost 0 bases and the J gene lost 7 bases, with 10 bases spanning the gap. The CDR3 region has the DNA TGTGCCAGCAGCCAAGACATGGCCAGGGAGCAGTACTTC. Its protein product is CASSQDMAREQYF.

CDR3 protein: CASSVLAGGSYEQYF. CDR3 bases: TGTGCCAGCAGTGTTCTAGCGGGGGGGTCCTACGAGCAGTACTTC. The V gene is TRBV6-6, the J gene TRBJ2-7, with 12 bases matching TRBD2. Germline V CDR1 and CDR2: MNHNY, SVGAGI (reference sequence). The J segment lost 1 base and the V segment lost 5 bases, leaving 3 bases of the junction unmatched. The CDR3 has 15 amino acids.

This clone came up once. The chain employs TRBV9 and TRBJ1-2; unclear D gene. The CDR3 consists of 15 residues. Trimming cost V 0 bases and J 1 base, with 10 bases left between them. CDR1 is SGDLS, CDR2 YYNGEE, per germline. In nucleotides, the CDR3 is TGTGCCAGCAGCGTAGGGAACAGTGTTAACTATGGCTACACCTTC. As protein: CASSVGNSVNYGYTF.

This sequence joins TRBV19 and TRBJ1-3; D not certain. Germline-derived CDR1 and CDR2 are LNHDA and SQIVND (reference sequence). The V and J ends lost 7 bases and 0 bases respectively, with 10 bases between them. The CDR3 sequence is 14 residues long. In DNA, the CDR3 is TGTGCCAGTAAACCGGGCTTCTCTGGAAACACCATATATTTT. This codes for CASKPGFSGNTIYF.

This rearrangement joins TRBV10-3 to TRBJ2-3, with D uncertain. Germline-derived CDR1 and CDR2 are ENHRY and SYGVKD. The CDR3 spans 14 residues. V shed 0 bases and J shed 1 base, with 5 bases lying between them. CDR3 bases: TGTGCCATCAGTGAGTCGGTTGGCACAGATACGCAGTATTTT. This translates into CAISESVGTDTQYF.

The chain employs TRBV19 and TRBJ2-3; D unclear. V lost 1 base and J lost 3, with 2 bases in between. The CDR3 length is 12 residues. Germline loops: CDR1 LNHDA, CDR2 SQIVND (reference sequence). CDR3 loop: CASSIVTDTQYF. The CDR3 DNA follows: TGTGCCAGTAGTATAGTGACAGATACGCAGTATTTT.

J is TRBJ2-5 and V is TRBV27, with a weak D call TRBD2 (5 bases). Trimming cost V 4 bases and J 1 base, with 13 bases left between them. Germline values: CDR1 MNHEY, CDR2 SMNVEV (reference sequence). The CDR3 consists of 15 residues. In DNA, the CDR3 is TGTGCCAGCAGTTCCCCCACTAGGGCCCAAGAGACCCAGTACTTC. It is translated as CASSSPTRAQETQYF.

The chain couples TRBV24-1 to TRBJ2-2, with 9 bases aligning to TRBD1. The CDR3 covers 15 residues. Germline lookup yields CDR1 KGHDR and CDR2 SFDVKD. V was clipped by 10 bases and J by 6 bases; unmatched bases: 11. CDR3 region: CATGTTQGASGELFF. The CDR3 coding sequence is TGTGCCACAGGGACAACACAGGGGGCCTCCGGGGAGCTGTTTTTT.

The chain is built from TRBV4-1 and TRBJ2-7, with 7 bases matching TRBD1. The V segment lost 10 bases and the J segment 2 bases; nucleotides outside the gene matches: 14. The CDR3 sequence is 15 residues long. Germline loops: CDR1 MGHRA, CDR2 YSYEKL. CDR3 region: CATKKGDSQTYEQYF. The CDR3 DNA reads TGCGCCACCAAGAAGGGGGACAGCCAGACCTACGAGCAGTACTTC.

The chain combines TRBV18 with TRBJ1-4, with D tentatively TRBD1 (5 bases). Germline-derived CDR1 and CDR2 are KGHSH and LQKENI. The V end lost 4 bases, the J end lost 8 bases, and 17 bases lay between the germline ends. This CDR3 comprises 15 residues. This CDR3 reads CASSLGGVGGEKLFF. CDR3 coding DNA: TGTGCCAGCTCACTCGGAGGGGTCGGTGGAGAAAAACTGTTTTTT.

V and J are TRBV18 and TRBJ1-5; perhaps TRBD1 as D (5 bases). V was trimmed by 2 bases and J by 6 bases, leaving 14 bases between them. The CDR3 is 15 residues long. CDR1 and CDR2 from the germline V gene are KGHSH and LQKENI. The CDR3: CASSPGTAKAQPQHF. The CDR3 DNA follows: TGTGCCAGCTCACCAGGGACCGCAAAGGCTCAGCCCCAGCATTTT.

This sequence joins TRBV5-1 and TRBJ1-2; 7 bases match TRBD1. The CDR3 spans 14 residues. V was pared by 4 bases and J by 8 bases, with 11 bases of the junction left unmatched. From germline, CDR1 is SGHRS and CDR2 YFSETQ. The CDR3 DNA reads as TGCGCCAGCAGCACCGGGACAGCTGAACGCGGCTACACCTTC. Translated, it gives CASSTGTAERGYTF.

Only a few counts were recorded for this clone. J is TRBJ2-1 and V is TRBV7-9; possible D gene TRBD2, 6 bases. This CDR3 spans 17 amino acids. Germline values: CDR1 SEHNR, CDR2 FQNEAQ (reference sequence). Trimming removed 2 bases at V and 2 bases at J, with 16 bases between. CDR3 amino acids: CASSLQGGSGTYNEQFF. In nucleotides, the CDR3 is TGTGCCAGCAGCTTACAGGGTGGTAGCGGAACCTACAATGAGCAGTTCTTC.

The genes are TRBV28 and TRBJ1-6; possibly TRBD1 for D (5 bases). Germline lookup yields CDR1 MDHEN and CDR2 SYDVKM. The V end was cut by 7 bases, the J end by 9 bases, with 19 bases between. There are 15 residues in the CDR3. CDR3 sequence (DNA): TGTGCCAGCAAATTAGGGGTAGCAGGGATTTCACCCCTCCACTTT. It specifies CASKLGVAGISPLHF.

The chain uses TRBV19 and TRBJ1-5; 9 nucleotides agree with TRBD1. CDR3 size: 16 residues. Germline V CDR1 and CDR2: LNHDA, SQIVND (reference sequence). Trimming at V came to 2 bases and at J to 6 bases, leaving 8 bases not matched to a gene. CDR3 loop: CASSITEDRGPQPQHF. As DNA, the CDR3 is TGTGCCAGTAGTATAACCGAGGACAGGGGACCTCAGCCCCAGCATTTT.

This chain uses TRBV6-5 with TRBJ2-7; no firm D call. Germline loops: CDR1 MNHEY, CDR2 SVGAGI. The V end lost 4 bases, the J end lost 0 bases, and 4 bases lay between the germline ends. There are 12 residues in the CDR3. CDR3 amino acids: CASSSSSYEQYF. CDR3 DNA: TGTGCCAGCAGTTCTAGCTCCTACGAGCAGTACTTC.